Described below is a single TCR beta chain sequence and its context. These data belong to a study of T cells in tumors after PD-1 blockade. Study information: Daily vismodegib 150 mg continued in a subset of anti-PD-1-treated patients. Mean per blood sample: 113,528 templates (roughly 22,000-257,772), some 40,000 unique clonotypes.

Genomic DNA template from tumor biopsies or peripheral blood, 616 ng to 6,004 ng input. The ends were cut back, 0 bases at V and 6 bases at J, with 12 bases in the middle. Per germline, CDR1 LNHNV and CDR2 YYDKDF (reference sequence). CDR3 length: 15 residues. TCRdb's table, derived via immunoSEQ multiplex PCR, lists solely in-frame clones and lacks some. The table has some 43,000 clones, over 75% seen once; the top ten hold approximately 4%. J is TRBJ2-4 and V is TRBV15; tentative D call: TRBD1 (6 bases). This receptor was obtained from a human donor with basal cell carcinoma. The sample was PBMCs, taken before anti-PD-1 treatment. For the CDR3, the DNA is TGTGCCACCAGCAGAGATTTGGGGGCTTTAAACATTCAGTACTTC. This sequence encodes CATSRDLGALNIQYF.